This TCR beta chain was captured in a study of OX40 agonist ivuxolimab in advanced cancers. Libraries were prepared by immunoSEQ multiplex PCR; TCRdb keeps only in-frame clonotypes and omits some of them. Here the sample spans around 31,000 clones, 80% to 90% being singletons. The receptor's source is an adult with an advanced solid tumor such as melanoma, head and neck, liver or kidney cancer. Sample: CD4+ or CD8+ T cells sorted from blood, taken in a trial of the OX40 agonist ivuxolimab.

CDR3 nucleotides: TGCGCCAGCAGCCAAGGACTAGCGGGAGGAGGGTACATTCAGTACTTC. Protein product: CASSQGLAGGGYIQYF. The V gene is TRBV4-1, the J gene TRBJ2-4; 13 positions agree with TRBD2. CDR3 length: 16 residues. V dropped 1 base and J dropped 8; count of bases not matched to a gene: 5. From germline, CDR1 is MGHRA and CDR2 YSYEKL.